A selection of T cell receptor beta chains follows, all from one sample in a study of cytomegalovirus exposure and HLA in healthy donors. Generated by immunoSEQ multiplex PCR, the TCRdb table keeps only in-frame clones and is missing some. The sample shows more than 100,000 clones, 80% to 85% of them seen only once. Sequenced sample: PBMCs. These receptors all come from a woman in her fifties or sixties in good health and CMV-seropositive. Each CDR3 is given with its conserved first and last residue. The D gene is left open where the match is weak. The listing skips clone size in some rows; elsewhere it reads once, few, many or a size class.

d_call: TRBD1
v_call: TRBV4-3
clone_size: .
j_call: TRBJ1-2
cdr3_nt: TGCGCCAGCAGCCCCCGGGACAGATTGGCCGCCGGCTACACCTTC
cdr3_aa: CASSPRDRLAAGYTF

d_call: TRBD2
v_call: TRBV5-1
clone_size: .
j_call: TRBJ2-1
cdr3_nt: TGCGCCAGCAGCTCCTTCCTTAGCGGGAGAGCCGGCAATGAGCAGTTCTTC
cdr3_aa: CASSSFLSGRAGNEQFF

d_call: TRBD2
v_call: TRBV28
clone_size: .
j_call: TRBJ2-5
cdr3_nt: TGTGCCAGCAGGGCCCCGGGGGGGCCCATGACCCAGTACTTC
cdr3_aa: CASRAPGGPMTQYF

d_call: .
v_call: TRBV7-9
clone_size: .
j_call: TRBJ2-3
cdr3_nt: TGTGCCAGCAGAGTACGGGACTTGAGCACAGATACGCAGTATTTT
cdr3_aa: CASRVRDLSTDTQYF

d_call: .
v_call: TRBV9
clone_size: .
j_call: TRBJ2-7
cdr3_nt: TGTGCCAGCAGCAATAGCGTTGGCGAGCAGTACTTC
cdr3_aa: CASSNSVGEQYF

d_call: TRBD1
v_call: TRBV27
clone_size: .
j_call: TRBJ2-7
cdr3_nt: TGTGCCAGCAGTTTATTGGGACAGGGGTCCTACGAGCAGTACTTC
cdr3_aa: CASSLLGQGSYEQYF

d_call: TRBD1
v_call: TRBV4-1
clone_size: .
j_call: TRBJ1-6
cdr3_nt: TGCGCCAGCAGCCACAGGACAGGGGATAATTCACCCCTCCACTTT
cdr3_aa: CASSHRTGDNSPLHF

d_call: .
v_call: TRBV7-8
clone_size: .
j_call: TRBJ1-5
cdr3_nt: TGTGCCAGCAGTTCACAGGGAAATCAGCCCCAGCATTTT
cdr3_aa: CASSSQGNQPQHF

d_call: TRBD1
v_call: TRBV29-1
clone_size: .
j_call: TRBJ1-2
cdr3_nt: TGCAGCGCGGCCGGGACAGGCCGGGCTAACTATGGCTACACCTTC
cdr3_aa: CSAAGTGRANYGYTF

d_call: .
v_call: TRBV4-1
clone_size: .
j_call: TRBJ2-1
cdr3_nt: TGCGCCAGCAGCCTAACAGGGAGTGGGCGCAACAATGAGCAGTTCTTC
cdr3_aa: CASSLTGSGRNNEQFF

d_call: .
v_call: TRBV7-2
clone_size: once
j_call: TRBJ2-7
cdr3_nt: TGTGCCAGCAAAGACCGGGACTCGACCTACGAGCAGTACTTC
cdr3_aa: CASKDRDSTYEQYF

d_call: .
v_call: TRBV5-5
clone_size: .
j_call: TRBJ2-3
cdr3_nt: TGTGCCAGCAGCTTTAATTGGGGGCGGACAGATACGCAGTATTTT
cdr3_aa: CASSFNWGRTDTQYF

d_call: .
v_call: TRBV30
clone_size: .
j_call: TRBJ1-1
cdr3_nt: TGTGCCTGGACTTACCACCCCGGCAGGGCTAACACTGAAGCTTTCTTT
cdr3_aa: CAWTYHPGRANTEAFF

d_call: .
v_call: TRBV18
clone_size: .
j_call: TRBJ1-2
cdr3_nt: TGTGCCAGCTCACCACAGCGGGGGGCGCCAGGTGGCTACACCTTC
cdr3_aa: CASSPQRGAPGGYTF

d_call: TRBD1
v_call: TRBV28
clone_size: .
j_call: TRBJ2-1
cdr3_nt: TGTGCCAGCAGTTTATGGGGGACAGGCTCCTACAATGAGCAGTTCTTC
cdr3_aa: CASSLWGTGSYNEQFF

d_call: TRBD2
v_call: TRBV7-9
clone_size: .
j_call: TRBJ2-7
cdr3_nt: TGTTCCAGCAGCTTGGGACTGCGGGAGTCTTCACACGAGCAGTACTTC
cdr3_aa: CSSSLGLRESSHEQYF

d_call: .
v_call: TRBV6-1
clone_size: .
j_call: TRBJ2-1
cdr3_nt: TGTGCCAGCAGTGAAAGTTTTGGGCTACTCAATGAGCAGTTCTTC
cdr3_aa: CASSESFGLLNEQFF